This T cell receptor beta chain is drawn from a study of T cell clusters in autoimmune cytopenias. Study results and limitations: No cluster-lack signature appeared between secondary cytopenia and chronic lymphocytic leukemia patients, apparently due to lymphoma masking.

The CDR3 totals 15 residues. CDR1 MNHEY and CDR2 SVGAGI come from the germline V gene. TRB was amplified from 250 ng of peripheral blood genomic DNA per sample. Multiplex touch-down PCR amplified TRB using TRB-A and TRB-B pools in one tube. TCRdb re-called the multiplex PCR reads; every CDR3 protein appears as one record, without DNA. The table lists roughly 7,000 distinct CDR3 sequences. About this clonotype: The target antigen is unknown.

These same records also appear under a second study, on T cell repertoires in aging, cancer and after chemotherapy. That investigation notes: Age-matched healthy donors had significantly more diverse, less clonal blood TCR repertoires than untreated cancer patients. Rebound thymic output was suggested by rising median generation probability during chemotherapy in each cancer cohort.

The sample comprised peripheral blood. The J gene is TRBJ1-2, the V gene TRBV6-5. This sequence was found in a human donor in good health. The CDR3 protein is CASSEDFGSYYGYTF.